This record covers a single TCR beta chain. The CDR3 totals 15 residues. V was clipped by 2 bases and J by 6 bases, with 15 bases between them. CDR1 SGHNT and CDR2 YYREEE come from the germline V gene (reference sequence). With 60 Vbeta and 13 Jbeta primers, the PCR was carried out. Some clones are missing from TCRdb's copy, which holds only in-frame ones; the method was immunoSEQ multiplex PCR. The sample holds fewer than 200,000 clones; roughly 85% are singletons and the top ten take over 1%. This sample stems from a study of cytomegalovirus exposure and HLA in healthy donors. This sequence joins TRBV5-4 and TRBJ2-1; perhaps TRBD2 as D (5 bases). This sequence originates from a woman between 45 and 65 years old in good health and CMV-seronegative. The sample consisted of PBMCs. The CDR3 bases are TGTGCCAGCAGCTTCCCTAGCCGCCCTGCCAATGAGCAGTTCTTC. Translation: CASSFPSRPANEQFF.